This TCR beta chain was captured in a study of T cell clonality in common variable immunodeficiency. The V gene end was trimmed by 10 bases and the J gene end by 6 bases; junction bases not matched to a gene: 9. This CDR3 contains 13 residues. Germline V lookup: CDR1 KGHSH, CDR2 LQKENI. Some clones are missing from TCRdb's copy, which holds only in-frame ones; the method was immunoSEQ multiplex PCR. The table lists 45,000 to 65,000 clones, with no singletons. A word on this clone: The read gets to within 3 residues of the CDR3 end, and the germline J gene fills in the rest.

Patients and controls were mostly of Caucasian heritage. J is TRBJ1-1 and V is TRBV18; 9 positions match TRBD1. Sequenced material: peripheral blood mononuclear cells. This receptor was taken from a person between 18 and 69 years old in good health. CDR3 residues: CANSRDRASEAFF. The CDR3 bases that were read are TGTGCCAACTCGCGGGACAGGGCTTCTGAA.